This TCR beta chain was documented in a study of technical replicates of blood from a handful of donors. The ends lost 7 bases at V and 5 bases at J; junction bases unmatched: 8. This CDR3 comprises 13 residues. Germline CDR1 is SGHNT and CDR2 is YYREEE (reference sequence). Sequencing was performed with immunoSEQ multiplex PCR; in TCRdb, only in-frame clones are kept and a portion is missing. This table has tens of thousands of clones, less than 98% appearing once. The sequencing sample was made of T cells isolated from PBMCs. The source of this sequence is a human donor in good health. The chain couples TRBV5-4 to TRBJ2-7, with 8 bases identical to TRBD2. The DNA of the CDR3 is TGTGCCAGCGGCAAACAACTAGCGGACGAGCAGTACTTC. This translates into CASGKQLADEQYF.